These T cell receptor beta chains were read from a single sample in a study of CD8 T cells in Susac syndrome. TCRdb ran MiXCR on the immunoSEQ multiplex PCR reads and lists one entry per CDR3 protein. The sample has roughly 130,000 distinct CDR3 sequences, about 95% seen once. The specimen sequenced was CD4+ T cells from PBMCs. These TCRs come from a human donor with multiple sclerosis. CDR3s include the opening cysteine and the closing phenylalanine or tryptophan.

cdr3_aa	v_call	cdr3_length	j_call
CASSLAGVTALEAFF	TRBV5-4	15	TRBJ1-1
CASSPITGGNQPQHF	TRBV6-2/TRBV6-3	15	TRBJ1-5
CASRPGQGMDQPQHF	TRBV7-3	15	TRBJ1-5
CASSDGQGIGYTF	TRBV6-1	13	TRBJ1-2
CASSAPGLAGTDTQYF	TRBV9	16	TRBJ2-3
CATSRDPGEKLFF	TRBV15	13	TRBJ1-4
CAWSVNGVPGEQFF	TRBV30	14	TRBJ2-1
CASSFRDSEETQYF	TRBV5-6	14	TRBJ2-5
CASSIQRTPNYGYTF	TRBV2	15	TRBJ1-2
CASSVRQGRRTGELFF	TRBV25-1	16	TRBJ2-2
CASSQQNTEAFF	TRBV3-1	12	TRBJ1-1
CASSLRQGWNYEQYF	TRBV7-7	15	TRBJ2-7
CASSIIVGRDTEAFF	TRBV19	15	TRBJ1-1
CASSQDRGTGVVRDTQYF	TRBV3-1	18	TRBJ2-3
CAWSEDEAFF	TRBV30	10	TRBJ1-1
CASSHPQYF	TRBV5-1	9	TRBJ2-7
CASSLGLAGGPRGETQYF	TRBV6-5	18	TRBJ2-5
CASSGGLGLGQYF	TRBV6-5	13	TRBJ2-7
CSAGRTGHVGTDTQYF	TRBV20-1	16	TRBJ2-3
CASSYYMASSTDTQYF	TRBV5-6	16	TRBJ2-3
CASSSRLRTGVEQFF	TRBV12-3/TRBV12-4	15	TRBJ2-1
CASSGHSGGATDTQYF	TRBV9	16	TRBJ2-3
CAWSVLGGQGRDTEAFF	TRBV30	17	TRBJ1-1
CASSPIPGRNTEAFF	TRBV7-8	15	TRBJ1-1
CASSFVWEQYF	TRBV7-4	11	TRBJ2-7
CASSVGAGESNQPQHF	TRBV9	16	TRBJ1-5